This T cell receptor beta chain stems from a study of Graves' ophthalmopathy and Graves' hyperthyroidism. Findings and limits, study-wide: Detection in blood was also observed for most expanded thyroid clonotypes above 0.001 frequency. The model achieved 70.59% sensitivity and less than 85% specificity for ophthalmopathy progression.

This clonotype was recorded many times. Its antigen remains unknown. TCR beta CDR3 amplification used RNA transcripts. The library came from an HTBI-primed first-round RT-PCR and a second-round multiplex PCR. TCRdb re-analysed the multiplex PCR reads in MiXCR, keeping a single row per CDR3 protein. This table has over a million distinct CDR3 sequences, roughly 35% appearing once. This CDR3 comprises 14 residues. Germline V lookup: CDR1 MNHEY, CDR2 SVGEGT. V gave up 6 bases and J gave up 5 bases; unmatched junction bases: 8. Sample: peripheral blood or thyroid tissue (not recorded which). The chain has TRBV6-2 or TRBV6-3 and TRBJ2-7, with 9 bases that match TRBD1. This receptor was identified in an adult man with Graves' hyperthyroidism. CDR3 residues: CASRSTGQGHEQYF. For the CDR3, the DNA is TGTGCCAGCAGATCCACGGGACAGGGCCACGAGCAGTACTTC.